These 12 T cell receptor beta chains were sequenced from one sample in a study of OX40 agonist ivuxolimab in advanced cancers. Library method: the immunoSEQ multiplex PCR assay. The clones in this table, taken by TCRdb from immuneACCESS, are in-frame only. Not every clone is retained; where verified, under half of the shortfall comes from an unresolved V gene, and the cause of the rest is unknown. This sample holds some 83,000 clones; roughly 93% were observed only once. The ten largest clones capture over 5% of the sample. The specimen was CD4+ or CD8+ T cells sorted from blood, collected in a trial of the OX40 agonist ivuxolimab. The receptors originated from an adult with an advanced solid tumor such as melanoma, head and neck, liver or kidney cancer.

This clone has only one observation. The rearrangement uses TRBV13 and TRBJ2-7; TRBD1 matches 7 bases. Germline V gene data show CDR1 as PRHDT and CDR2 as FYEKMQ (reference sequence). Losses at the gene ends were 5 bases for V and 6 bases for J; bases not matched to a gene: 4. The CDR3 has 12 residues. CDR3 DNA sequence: TGTGCCAGCAGCGCACAGGGGTCCGAGCAGTACTTC. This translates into CASSAQGSEQYF.

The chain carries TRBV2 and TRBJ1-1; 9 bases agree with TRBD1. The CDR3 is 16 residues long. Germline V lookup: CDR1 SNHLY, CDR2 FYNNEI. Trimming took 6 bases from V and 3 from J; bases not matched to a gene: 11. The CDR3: CASRVFGTGLYTEAFF. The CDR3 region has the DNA TGTGCCAGCAGAGTTTTCGGGACAGGGTTGTACACTGAAGCTTTCTTT.

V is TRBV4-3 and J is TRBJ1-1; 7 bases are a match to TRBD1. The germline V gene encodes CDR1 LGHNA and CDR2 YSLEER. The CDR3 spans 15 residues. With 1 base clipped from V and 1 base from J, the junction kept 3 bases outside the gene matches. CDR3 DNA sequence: TGCGCCAGCAGCCAAGGACGACAGGGGAACACTGAAGCTTTCTTT. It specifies CASSQGRQGNTEAFF.

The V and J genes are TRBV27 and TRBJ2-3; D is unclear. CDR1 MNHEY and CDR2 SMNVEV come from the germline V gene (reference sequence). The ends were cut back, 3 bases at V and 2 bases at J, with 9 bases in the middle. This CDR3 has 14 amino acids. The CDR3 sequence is CASSLGFNTDTQYF. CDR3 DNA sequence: TGTGCCAGCAGTTTGGGCTTCAACACAGATACGCAGTATTTT.

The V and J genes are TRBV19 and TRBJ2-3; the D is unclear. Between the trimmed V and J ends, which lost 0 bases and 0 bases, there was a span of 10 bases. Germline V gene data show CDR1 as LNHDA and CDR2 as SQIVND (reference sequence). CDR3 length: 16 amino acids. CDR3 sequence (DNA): TGTGCCAGTAGTATAGAAGGCTTTTCTAGCACAGATACGCAGTATTTT. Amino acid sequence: CASSIEGFSSTDTQYF.

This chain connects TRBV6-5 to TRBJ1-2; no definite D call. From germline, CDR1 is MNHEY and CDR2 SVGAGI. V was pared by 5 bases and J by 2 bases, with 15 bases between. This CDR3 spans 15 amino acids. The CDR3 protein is CASSPDHGLNYGYTF. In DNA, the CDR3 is TGTGCCAGCAGTCCCGACCACGGGCTAAACTATGGCTACACCTTC.

CDR3 in amino acids: CASSIRDRGRESNQPQHF. CDR3 DNA sequence: TGTGCCAGTAGTATCCGGGACAGGGGGCGAGAGAGCAATCAGCCCCAGCATTTT. The J gene is TRBJ1-5, the V gene TRBV19; 12 bases map to TRBD1. V lost 3 bases to trimming and J lost 1 base; unmatched junction nucleotides: 7. This CDR3 contains 18 residues. In germline, CDR1 is LNHDA, CDR2 SQIVND (reference sequence).

Here the CDR3 DNA reads TGCGCCAGCAGCCGAAATGACAGGCCCTATGGCTACACCTTC. Translated, it gives CASSRNDRPYGYTF. This sequence joins TRBV4-3 and TRBJ1-2; a weak D match, TRBD1 (6 bases). Deletions cut 4 bases from V and 4 bases from J, with 13 bases between. Germline V gene data show CDR1 as LGHNA and CDR2 as YSLEER. This CDR3 is built from 14 residues.

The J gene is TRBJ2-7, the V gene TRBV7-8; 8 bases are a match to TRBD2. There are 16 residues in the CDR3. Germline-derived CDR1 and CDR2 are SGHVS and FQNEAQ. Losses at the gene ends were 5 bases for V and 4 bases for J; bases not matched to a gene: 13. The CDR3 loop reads CASSRFSGRARYEQYF. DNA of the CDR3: TGTGCCAGCAGCCGCTTCTCCGGGAGGGCTCGGTACGAGCAGTACTTC.

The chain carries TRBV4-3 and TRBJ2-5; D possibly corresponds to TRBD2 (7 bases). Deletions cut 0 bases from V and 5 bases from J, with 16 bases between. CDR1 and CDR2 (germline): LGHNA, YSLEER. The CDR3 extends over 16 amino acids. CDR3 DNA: TGCGCCAGCAGCCAAGAAAGGCTGGGAGGGGGGGAGACCCAGTACTTC. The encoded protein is CASSQERLGGGETQYF.

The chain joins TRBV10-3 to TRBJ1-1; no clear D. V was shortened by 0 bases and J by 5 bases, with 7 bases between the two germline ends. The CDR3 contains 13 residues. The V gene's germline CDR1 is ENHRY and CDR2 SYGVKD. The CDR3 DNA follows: TGTGCCATCAGTGAGTCACTTCGGACTGAAGCTTTCTTT. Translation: CAISESLRTEAFF.

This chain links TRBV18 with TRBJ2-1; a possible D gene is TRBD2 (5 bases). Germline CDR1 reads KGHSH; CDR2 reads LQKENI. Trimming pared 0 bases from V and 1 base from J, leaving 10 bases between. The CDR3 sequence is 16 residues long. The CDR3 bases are TGTGCCAGCTCACCACCTCTGAGCGGATCCTACAATGAGCAGTTCTTC. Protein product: CASSPPLSGSYNEQFF.